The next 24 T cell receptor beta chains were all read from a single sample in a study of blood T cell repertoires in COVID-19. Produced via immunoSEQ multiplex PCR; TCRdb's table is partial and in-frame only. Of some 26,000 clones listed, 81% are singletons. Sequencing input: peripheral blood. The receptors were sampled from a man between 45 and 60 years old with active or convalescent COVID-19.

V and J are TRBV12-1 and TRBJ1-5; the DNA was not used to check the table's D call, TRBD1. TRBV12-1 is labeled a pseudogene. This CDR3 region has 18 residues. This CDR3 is CASSPHGGQGRVNQPQHF. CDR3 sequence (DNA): TGTGCCAGCAGCCCTCATGGCGGACAGGGGAGAGTCAATCAGCCCCAGCATTTT.

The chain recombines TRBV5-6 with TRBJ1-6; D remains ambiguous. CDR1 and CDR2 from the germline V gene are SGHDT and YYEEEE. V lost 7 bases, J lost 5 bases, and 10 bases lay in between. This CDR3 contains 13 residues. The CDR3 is CASRSVHNSPLHF. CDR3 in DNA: TGTGCCAGCCGCTCAGTTCATAATTCACCCCTCCACTTT.

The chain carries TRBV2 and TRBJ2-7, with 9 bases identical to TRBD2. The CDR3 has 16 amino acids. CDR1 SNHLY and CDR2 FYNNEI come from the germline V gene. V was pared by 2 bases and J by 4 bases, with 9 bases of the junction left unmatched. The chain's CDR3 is CASSEMGGSGRYEQYF. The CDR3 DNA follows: TGTGCCAGCAGTGAAATGGGCGGAAGCGGGAGGTACGAGCAGTACTTC.

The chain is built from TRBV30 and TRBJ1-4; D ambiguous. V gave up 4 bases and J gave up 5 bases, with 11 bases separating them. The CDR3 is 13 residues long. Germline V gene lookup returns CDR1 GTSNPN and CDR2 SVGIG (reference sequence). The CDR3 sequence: CAWTNLENEKLFF. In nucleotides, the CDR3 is TGTGCCTGGACCAACTTGGAGAATGAAAAACTGTTTTTT.

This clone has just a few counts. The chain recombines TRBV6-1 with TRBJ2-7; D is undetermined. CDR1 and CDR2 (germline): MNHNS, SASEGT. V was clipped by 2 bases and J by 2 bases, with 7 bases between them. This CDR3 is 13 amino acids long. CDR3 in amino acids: CASSEIGAYEQYF. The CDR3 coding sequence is TGTGCCAGCAGTGAAATAGGAGCCTACGAGCAGTACTTC.

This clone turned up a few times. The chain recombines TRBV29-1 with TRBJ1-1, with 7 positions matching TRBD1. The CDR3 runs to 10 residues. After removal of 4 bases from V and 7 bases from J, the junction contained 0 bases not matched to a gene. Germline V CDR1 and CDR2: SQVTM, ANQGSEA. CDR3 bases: TGCAGCGTTGGGACAGGTGAAGCTTTCTTT. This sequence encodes CSVGTGEAFF. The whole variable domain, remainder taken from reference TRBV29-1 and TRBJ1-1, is SAVISQKPSRDICQRGTSLTIQCQVDSQVTMMFWYRQQPGQSLTLIATANQGSEATYESGFVIDKFPISRPNLTFSTLTVSNMSPEDSSIYLCSVGTGEAFFGQGTRLTVV.

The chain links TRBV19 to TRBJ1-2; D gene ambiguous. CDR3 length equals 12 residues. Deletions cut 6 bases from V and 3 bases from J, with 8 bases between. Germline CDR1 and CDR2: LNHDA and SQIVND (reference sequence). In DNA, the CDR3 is TGTGCCAGTAGGAGGGTGGACTATGGCTACACCTTC. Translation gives CASRRVDYGYTF.

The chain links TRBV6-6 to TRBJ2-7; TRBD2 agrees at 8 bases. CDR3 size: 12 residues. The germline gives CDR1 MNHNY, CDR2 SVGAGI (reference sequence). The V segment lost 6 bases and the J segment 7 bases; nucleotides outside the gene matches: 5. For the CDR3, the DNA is TGTGCCAGCAGCCGGGGGGGTTGGGAGCAGTACTTC. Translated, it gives CASSRGGWEQYF.

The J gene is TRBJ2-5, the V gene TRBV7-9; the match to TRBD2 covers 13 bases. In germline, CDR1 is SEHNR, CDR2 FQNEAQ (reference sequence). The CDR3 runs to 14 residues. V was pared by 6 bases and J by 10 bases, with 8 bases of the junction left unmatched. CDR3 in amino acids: CASREGLAGDLQYF. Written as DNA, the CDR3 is TGTGCCAGCAGGGAAGGACTAGCGGGGGACCTCCAGTACTTC.

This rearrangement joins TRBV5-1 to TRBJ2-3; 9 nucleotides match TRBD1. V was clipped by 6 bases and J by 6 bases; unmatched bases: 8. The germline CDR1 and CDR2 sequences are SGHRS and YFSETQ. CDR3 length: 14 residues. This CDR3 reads CASTTGGVLDTQYF. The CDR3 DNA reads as TGCGCCAGCACTACAGGGGGCGTTCTTGATACGCAGTATTTT.

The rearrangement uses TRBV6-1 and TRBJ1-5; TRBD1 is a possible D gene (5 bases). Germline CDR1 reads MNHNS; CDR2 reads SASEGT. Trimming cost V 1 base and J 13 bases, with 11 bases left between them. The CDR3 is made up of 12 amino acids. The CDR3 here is CASSEVGRVQHF. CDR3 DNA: TGTGCCAGCAGTGAAGTAGGCAGGGTGCAGCATTTT.

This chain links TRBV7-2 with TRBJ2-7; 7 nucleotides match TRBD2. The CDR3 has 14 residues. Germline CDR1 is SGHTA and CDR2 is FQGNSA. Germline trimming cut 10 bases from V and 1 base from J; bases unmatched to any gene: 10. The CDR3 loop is CATVGDYRSYEQYF. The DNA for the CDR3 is TGTGCCACCGTCGGGGACTACCGTTCCTACGAGCAGTACTTC.

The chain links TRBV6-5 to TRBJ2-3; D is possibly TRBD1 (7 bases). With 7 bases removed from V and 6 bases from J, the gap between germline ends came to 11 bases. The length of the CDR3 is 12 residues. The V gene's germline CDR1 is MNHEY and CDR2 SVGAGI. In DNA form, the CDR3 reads TGTGCCAGCAAGTCAGGGGGGGATACGCAGTATTTT. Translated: CASKSGGDTQYF.

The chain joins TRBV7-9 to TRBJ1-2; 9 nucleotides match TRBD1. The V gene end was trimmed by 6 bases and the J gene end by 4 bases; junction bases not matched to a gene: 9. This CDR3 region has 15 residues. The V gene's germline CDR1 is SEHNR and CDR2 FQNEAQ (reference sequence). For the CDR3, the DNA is TGTGCCAGCAGTTATACAGGGGGCGTCGGCTATGGCTACACCTTC. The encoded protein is CASSYTGGVGYGYTF.

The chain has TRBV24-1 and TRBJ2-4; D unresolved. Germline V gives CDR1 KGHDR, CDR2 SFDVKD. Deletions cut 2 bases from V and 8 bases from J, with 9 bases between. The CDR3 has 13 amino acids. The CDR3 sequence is CATSDSPLYIQYF. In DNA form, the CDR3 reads TGTGCCACCAGTGATTCCCCCCTCTACATTCAGTACTTC.

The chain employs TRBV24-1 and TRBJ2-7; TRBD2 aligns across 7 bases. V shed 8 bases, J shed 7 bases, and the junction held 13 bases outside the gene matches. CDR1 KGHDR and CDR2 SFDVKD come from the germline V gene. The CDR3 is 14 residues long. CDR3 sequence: CATISRDYSMEQYF. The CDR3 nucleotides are TGTGCCACCATTAGCCGGGACTACAGCATGGAGCAGTACTTC.

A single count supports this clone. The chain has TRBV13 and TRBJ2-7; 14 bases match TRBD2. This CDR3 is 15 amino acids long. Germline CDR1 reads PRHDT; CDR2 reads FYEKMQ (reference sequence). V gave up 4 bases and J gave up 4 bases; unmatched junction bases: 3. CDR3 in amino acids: CASSWGTSGGYEQYF. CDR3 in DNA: TGTGCCAGCAGCTGGGGGACTAGCGGGGGTTACGAGCAGTACTTC.

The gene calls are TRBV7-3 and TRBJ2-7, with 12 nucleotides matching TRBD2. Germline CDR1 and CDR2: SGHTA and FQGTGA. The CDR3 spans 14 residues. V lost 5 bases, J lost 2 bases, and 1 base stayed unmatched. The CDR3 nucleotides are TGTGCCAGCAGCACTAGCGGGGGGCCCTACGAGCAGTACTTC. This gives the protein CASSTSGGPYEQYF.

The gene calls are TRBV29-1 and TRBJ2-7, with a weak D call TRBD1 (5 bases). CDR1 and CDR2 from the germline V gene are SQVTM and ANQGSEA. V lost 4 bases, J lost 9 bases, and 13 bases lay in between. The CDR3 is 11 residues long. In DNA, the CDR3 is TGCAGCGTTGTGGCAGGGAAGGGGCAGTACTTC. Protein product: CSVVAGKGQYF.

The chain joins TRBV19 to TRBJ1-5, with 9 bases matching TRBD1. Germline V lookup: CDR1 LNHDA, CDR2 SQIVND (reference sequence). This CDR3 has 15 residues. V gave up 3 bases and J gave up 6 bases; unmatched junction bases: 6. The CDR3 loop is CASSIGGTGFQPQHF. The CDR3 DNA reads TGTGCCAGTAGTATTGGAGGGACAGGGTTTCAGCCCCAGCATTTT.

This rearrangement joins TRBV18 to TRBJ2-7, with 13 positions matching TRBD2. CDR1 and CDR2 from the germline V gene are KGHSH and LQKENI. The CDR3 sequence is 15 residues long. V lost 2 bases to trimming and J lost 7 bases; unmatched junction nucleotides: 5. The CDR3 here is CASSPGTSGISEQYF. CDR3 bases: TGTGCCAGCTCACCAGGGACTAGCGGGATTAGTGAGCAGTACTTC.

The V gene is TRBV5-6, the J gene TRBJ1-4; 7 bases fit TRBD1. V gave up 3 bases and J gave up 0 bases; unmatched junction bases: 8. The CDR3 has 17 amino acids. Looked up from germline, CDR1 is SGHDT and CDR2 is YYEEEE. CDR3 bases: TGTGCCAGCAGCTGGGGAGGCGGGACAGCAACTAATGAAAAACTGTTTTTT. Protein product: CASSWGGGTATNEKLFF.

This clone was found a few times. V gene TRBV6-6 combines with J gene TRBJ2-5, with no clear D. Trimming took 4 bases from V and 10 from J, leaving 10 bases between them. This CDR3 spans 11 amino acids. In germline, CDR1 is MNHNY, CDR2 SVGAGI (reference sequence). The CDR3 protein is CASSLAGVQYF. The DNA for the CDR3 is TGTGCCAGCAGTTTGGCTGGAGTCCAGTACTTC.

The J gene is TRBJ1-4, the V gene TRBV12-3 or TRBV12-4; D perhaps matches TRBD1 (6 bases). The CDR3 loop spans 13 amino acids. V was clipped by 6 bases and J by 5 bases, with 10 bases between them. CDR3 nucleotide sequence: TGTGCCAGCAGCCAGGGGCGAAATGAAAAACTGTTTTTT. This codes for CASSQGRNEKLFF.